This T cell receptor (beta chain) emerged from a study of regulatory T cells in long-lasting Graves disease. As to time point: newly diagnosed GD, antithyroid drugs for less than 3 months. RNA from PBMCs was the source of the TCR library. The authors built TCR beta libraries using iRepertoire HTBI primers and Arm-PCR of CDR3 regions. From the multiplex PCR reads, TCRdb called clonotypes with MiXCR, one entry per CDR3 protein. The sample comprises around 420,000 distinct CDR3 sequences, around 16% of which are singletons, and approximately 7.6% rests with the top ten. Notes on this clonotype: The junction does not match germline at one end; this may be a read error.

Germline V gene data show CDR1 as SGHRS and CDR2 as YFSETQ. The length of the CDR3 is 15 residues. These data also formed part of another study, on T cells in Graves' hyperthyroidism and ophthalmopathy. That publication notes: Uncontrolled infection, other autoimmune disease, pregnancy or lactation disqualified patients from enrolment.

The sequence was collected from a woman in her thirties or forties with Graves disease. The chain has TRBV5-1 and TRBJ2-1; D uncertain. The input for sequencing was peripheral blood mononuclear cells (PBMCs), taken at new diagnosis, from a patient treated with antithyroid drugs. The CDR3 DNA sequence: TGCGCCAGCAGCGTCCAGGATAAAGGCTACTATGAGCAGTTCTTC. Protein: CASSVQDKGYYEQFF.